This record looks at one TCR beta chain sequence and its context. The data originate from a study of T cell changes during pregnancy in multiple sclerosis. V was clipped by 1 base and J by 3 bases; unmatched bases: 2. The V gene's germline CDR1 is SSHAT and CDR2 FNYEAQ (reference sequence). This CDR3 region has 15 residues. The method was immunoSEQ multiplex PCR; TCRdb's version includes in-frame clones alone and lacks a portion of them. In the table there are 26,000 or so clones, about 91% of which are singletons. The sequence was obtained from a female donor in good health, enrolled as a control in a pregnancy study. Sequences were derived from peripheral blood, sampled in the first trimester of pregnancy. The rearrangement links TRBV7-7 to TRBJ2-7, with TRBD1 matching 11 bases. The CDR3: CASSLGDRGFYEQYF. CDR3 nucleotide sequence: TGTGCCAGCAGCTTAGGGGACAGGGGGTTCTACGAGCAGTACTTC.